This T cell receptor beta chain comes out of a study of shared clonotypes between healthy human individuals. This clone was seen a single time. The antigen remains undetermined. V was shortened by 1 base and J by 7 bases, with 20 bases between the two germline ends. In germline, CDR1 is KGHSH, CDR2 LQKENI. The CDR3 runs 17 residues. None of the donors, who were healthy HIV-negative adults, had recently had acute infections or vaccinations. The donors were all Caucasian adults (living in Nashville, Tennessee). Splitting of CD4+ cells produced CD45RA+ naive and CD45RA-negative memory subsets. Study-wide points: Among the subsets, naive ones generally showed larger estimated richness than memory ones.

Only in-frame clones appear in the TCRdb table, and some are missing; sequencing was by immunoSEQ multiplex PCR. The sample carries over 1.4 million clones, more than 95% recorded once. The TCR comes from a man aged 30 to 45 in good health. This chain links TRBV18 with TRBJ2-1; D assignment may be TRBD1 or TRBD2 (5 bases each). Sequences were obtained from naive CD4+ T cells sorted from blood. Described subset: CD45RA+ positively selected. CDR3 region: CASSPLAGRTSGNEQFF. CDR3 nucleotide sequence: TGTGCCAGCTCACCACTGGCGGGCCGTACCTCAGGGAATGAGCAGTTCTTC.